This TCR beta chain was sequenced during a study of tumor and adjacent non-tumor tissue in lung cancer. Looking at the study overall: The cohort had around twelve adenocarcinoma, a couple of squamous cell and 1 small cell patients. Around 4.2 million productive TCRbeta reads were obtained per sample on average.

Concerning this clonotype: What it binds is unknown. One end of the junction varies from germline; a read error may be responsible.

RNA was extracted from bulk tissue without any cell sorting. A modified ARM-PCR protocol with three rounds of nested PCR amplified TCRbeta. MiXCR, run by TCRdb on the multiplex PCR reads, gives a single entry per CDR3 protein. This sample yields 60,000 to 85,000 distinct CDR3 sequences, of which around 86% are seen a single time; about 14% belongs to the top ten. The CDR3 contains 14 residues. From germline, CDR1 is WSHSY and CDR2 SAAADI. The study's findings and limits: In normal lung, the top 100 clones were significantly more dominant than in tumor.

The clonotype originates from a woman between 50 and 59 years old with non-small cell lung cancer. Sequenced input: lung tumor tissue. The chain uses TRBV10-2 and TRBJ2-3; D not resolved. The CDR3 nucleotides are TGCGCTAGCATATCGGACCCTTCCACAGATAGGCAGTATTTT. It is translated as CASISDPSTDRQYF.